Given below is one T cell receptor beta chain in context. Its antigen remains unidentified. Sequencing used cDNA as its template, made by extracting RNA and reverse transcribing it. Data came from immunoSEQ multiplex PCR; TCRdb stores just in-frame clones and leaves some out. The sample contains about 140,000 clones, about 47% of which appear only once. The source of the sample is a study of CD8+ T cells in alopecia areata. Across the whole study: In an open-label trial, patients got 5 to 10 mg tofacitinib twice daily. Study observations and caveats: Normal skin's resident alphabeta T cells are sequenced alongside lesional scalp T cells. Across lesional scalp, and particularly alopecia totalis/universalis, clonality surpassed that of normal scalp.

Trimming shortened V by 8 bases and J by 0 bases, and 11 bases separated the two germline ends. This CDR3 region has 13 residues. The germline CDR1 and CDR2 sequences are GTSNPN and SVGIG (reference sequence). In alopecia areata patients, both lesional scalp punch biopsies and peripheral blood were collected. The clonotype comes from a human donor with alopecia areata. The chain uses TRBV30 and TRBJ1-3; D gene unclear. The specimen comprised CD4+ T cells sorted from blood, sampled at week 0. CDR3 sequence: CARTAISGNTIYF. The CDR3 bases are TGTGCCCGGACGGCCATCTCTGGAAACACCATATATTTT.